The rows below give T cell receptor beta chains drawn from one sample of a study of T cells in Graves' hyperthyroidism and ophthalmopathy. Using its own MiXCR run on the multiplex PCR reads, TCRdb lists one record per CDR3 protein. This table holds about 570,000 distinct CDR3 sequences, about 43% found once. Sequences were obtained from peripheral blood or thyroid tissue (not recorded which). These receptors originate from an adult woman with Graves' disease, either hyperthyroidism or ophthalmopathy (not recorded which). CDR3s include the opening cysteine and the closing phenylalanine or tryptophan. Each record gives: V gene, J gene, D gene, clone size, CDR3 DNA, CDR3 protein. D genes are given only for firm matches. For some rows the clone size is stated as once, few or many, or as a class when expanded; others skip it.

v_gene: TRBV7-6
j_gene: TRBJ1-2
d_gene: TRBD1
abundance: many
CDR3nt: TGTGCCAGCAGCTTATTCCCACAGACAGGGATGGACGGCTACACCTTC
CDR3aa: CASSLFPQTGMDGYTF

v_gene: TRBV12-3/TRBV12-4
j_gene: TRBJ1-5
d_gene: NA
abundance: many
CDR3nt: TGTGCCAGCAGTTTTAACGGGGATGACCAGCCCCAGCATTTT
CDR3aa: CASSFNGDDQPQHF

v_gene: TRBV4-2
j_gene: TRBJ1-1
d_gene: NA
abundance: many
CDR3nt: TGTGCCAGCAACCAAGCAAGAGGCAGGGTTACTGAAGCTTTCTTT
CDR3aa: CASNQARGRVTEAFF

v_gene: TRBV7-9
j_gene: TRBJ1-6
d_gene: TRBD1
abundance: NA
CDR3nt: TGTGCCAGCAGCCAGCAAAGGGACAGGGGAAATTCACCCCTCCACTTT
CDR3aa: CASSQQRDRGNSPLHF

v_gene: TRBV10-2
j_gene: TRBJ2-7
d_gene: NA
abundance: NA
CDR3nt: TGCGCCAGCAGTGAGGACGGGCAGGGTTACGAGCAGTACTTC
CDR3aa: CASSEDGQGYEQYF

v_gene: TRBV29-1
j_gene: TRBJ2-7
d_gene: NA
abundance: NA
CDR3nt: TGCAGCGTTGCGACAGGATGGGAGCAGTACTTC
CDR3aa: CSVATGWEQYF

v_gene: TRBV5-1
j_gene: TRBJ1-5
d_gene: NA
abundance: NA
CDR3nt: TGCGCCAGCAGCTTGGGGCCCAGGGTTCGTGCTAATCAGCCCCAGCATTTT
CDR3aa: CASSLGPRVRANQPQHF

v_gene: TRBV10-3
j_gene: TRBJ1-1
d_gene: NA
abundance: NA
CDR3nt: TGTGCCAAGGGGCCGATAGCGGGAGGTATGGCTGAAGCTTTCTTT
CDR3aa: CAKGPIAGGMAEAFF

v_gene: TRBV10-3
j_gene: TRBJ1-5
d_gene: TRBD1
abundance: NA
CDR3nt: TGTGCCATCAGTGAGACAGGGGGCAATCAGCCCCAGCATTTT
CDR3aa: CAISETGGNQPQHF

v_gene: TRBV20-1
j_gene: TRBJ2-5
d_gene: NA
abundance: many
CDR3nt: TGCAGTGCCCCCGCTCGGACCCTCCAGTACTTC
CDR3aa: CSAPARTLQYF

v_gene: TRBV2
j_gene: TRBJ1-1
d_gene: NA
abundance: NA
CDR3nt: TGTGCCAGCAGTGAGAGGGTGGAGGCCAACACTGAAGCTTTCTTT
CDR3aa: CASSERVEANTEAFF

v_gene: TRBV7-9
j_gene: TRBJ1-6
d_gene: TRBD1
abundance: NA
CDR3nt: TGTGCCAGCAGCTTAGGACAGGGTAATTCACCCCCCCACTTT
CDR3aa: CASSLGQGNSPPHF

v_gene: TRBV20-1
j_gene: TRBJ2-5
d_gene: NA
abundance: NA
CDR3nt: TGCAGTCTCACTGGAGGCGACATACAAGAGACCCAGTACTTC
CDR3aa: CSLTGGDIQETQYF

v_gene: TRBV19
j_gene: TRBJ2-2
d_gene: TRBD2
abundance: many
CDR3nt: TGTGCCAGTAGTAAGCCCGAGGGGACTAGCATTAGTACCGGGGAGCTGTTTTTT
CDR3aa: CASSKPEGTSISTGELFF

v_gene: TRBV9
j_gene: TRBJ2-5
d_gene: NA
abundance: NA
CDR3nt: TGTGCCAGCAGCACCGGGACCCATCGCGAGACCCAGTACTTC
CDR3aa: CASSTGTHRETQYF

v_gene: TRBV2
j_gene: TRBJ2-3
d_gene: NA
abundance: many
CDR3nt: TGTGCCAGCAGTGAAGCAGATACGCAGTATTTT
CDR3aa: CASSEADTQYF

v_gene: TRBV7-3
j_gene: TRBJ2-3
d_gene: NA
abundance: few
CDR3nt: TGTGCCAGCAGCTTGCCGGGCTTGGGGGATACGCAGTATTTT
CDR3aa: CASSLPGLGDTQYF

v_gene: TRBV6-5
j_gene: TRBJ1-6
d_gene: NA
abundance: many
CDR3nt: TGTGCCAGCAGTTGGGTGAGAAGTTGGGATTCACCCCTCCACTTT
CDR3aa: CASSWVRSWDSPLHF

v_gene: TRBV5-1
j_gene: TRBJ2-7
d_gene: NA
abundance: NA
CDR3nt: TGCGCCAGCAGCTTGGTGTGGCCGCCACCCGCGACCTACGAGCAGTACTTC
CDR3aa: CASSLVWPPPATYEQYF

v_gene: TRBV11-2
j_gene: TRBJ1-1
d_gene: NA
abundance: many
CDR3nt: TGTGCCAGCAGCTTATGGGGGCTCACTGAAGCTTTCTTT
CDR3aa: CASSLWGLTEAFF

v_gene: TRBV5-1
j_gene: TRBJ1-4
d_gene: NA
abundance: many
CDR3nt: TGCGCCAGCAGCTGGACGGGGCCGAGTAATGAAAAACTGTTTTTT
CDR3aa: CASSWTGPSNEKLFF

v_gene: TRBV19
j_gene: TRBJ2-5
d_gene: NA
abundance: many
CDR3nt: TGTGCCAGTAGTCCTCTCCAGGGTTCGGACCAAGAGACCCAGTACTTC
CDR3aa: CASSPLQGSDQETQYF

v_gene: TRBV5-4
j_gene: TRBJ1-2
d_gene: TRBD1
abundance: NA
CDR3nt: TGTGCCAGCAGCGCGACCCAAGGGGGCTACGACTACACCTTC
CDR3aa: CASSATQGGYDYTF

v_gene: TRBV20-1
j_gene: TRBJ1-2
d_gene: NA
abundance: NA
CDR3nt: TGCAGTGCTAGGGCAGGGACCAACTATGGCTACACCTTC
CDR3aa: CSARAGTNYGYTF

v_gene: TRBV7-6
j_gene: TRBJ2-6
d_gene: NA
abundance: once
CDR3nt: TGTGCCAGCAGCTTAGTTCAGCCGGGGGCTGGGGCCAACGTCCTGACTTTC
CDR3aa: CASSLVQPGAGANVLTF

v_gene: TRBV9
j_gene: TRBJ1-6
d_gene: NA
abundance: NA
CDR3nt: TGTGCCAGCAGCCCTTTCATCAGGACAGATTCACCCCTCCACTTT
CDR3aa: CASSPFIRTDSPLHF

v_gene: TRBV10-3
j_gene: TRBJ1-6
d_gene: NA
abundance: NA
CDR3nt: TGTGCTAGGCCGGACCCGGCAGGTTATAATTCACCCCTCCACTTT
CDR3aa: CARPDPAGYNSPLHF

v_gene: TRBV7-9
j_gene: TRBJ2-7
d_gene: NA
abundance: many
CDR3nt: TGTGCCAGCAGCCCTCTACCAGAGCCCTACGAGCAGTACTTC
CDR3aa: CASSPLPEPYEQYF

v_gene: TRBV10-1
j_gene: TRBJ2-7
d_gene: TRBD1
abundance: many
CDR3nt: TGCGCCAGCAGTCGATATACAGGGGACGAGCAGTACTTC
CDR3aa: CASSRYTGDEQYF

v_gene: TRBV12-3/TRBV12-4
j_gene: TRBJ1-5
d_gene: NA
abundance: many
CDR3nt: TGTGCCAGCAGTAGGGTGGATCAGCCCCAGCATTTT
CDR3aa: CASSRVDQPQHF

v_gene: TRBV10-3
j_gene: TRBJ2-2
d_gene: TRBD2
abundance: many
CDR3nt: TGTGCCATCAGTCAGACTAGCGGGGAGAACACCGGGGAGCTGTTTTTT
CDR3aa: CAISQTSGENTGELFF